The rows below give T cell receptor beta chains drawn from one sample of a study of blood T cell repertoires in COVID-19. Clones were sequenced by immunoSEQ multiplex PCR, and TCRdb holds only the in-frame ones, with some missing. The table lists under 200,000 clones, about 80% of them singletons, with about 1.5% in the top ten. The specimen was peripheral blood. The receptors derive from a human donor in a cohort sampled during active COVID-19. The CDR3 runs from the conserved cysteine through the conserved F or W. The D gene is left open where the match is weak. Size tells how often a clone was seen (once, few, many) or the class of an expanded clone, and some rows leave it out.

CDR3 protein,CDR3 DNA,clone size,D gene,V gene,J gene
CASSEAGGYQETQYF,TGCGCCAGCAGTGAAGCGGGAGGGTACCAAGAGACCCAGTACTTC,-,TRBD2,TRBV10-1,TRBJ2-5
CASSLEGGLEAFF,TGTGCCAGCAGTCTCGAAGGGGGTCTAGAAGCTTTCTTT,once,-,TRBV6-5,TRBJ1-1
CASSRLGQRYEQYF,TGCGCCAGCAGCCGGCTGGGACAGCGATACGAGCAGTACTTC,few,TRBD1,TRBV4-1,TRBJ2-7
CASSQPGGETQYF,TGTGCCAGCAGCCAACCGGGGGGAGAGACCCAGTACTTC,-,TRBD2,TRBV7-9,TRBJ2-5
CASSPPRAPSGANVLTF,TGTGCCAGCTCACCACCGCGGGCCCCCTCTGGGGCCAACGTCCTGACTTTC,-,-,TRBV18,TRBJ2-6
CASSSHSSRGETQYF,TGTGCCAGCAGTTCCCACTCCTCCAGGGGGGAGACCCAGTACTTC,-,TRBD1,TRBV25-1,TRBJ2-5
CATSDPSEGYEQFF,TGTGCCACCAGTGATCCTAGCGAAGGCTATGAGCAGTTCTTC,-,-,TRBV24-1,TRBJ2-1
CATSDQDRKNTGELFF,TGTGCCACCAGTGATCAGGACAGGAAGAACACCGGGGAGCTGTTTTTT,-,TRBD1,TRBV24-1,TRBJ2-2
CASSEYRGEDEQYF,TGTGCCAGCAGTGAATATAGGGGTGAGGACGAGCAGTACTTC,-,-,TRBV25-1,TRBJ2-7
CASSRTDPSNYGYTF,TGTGCCAGCAGCCGGACAGACCCCTCTAACTATGGCTACACCTTC,-,-,TRBV3-1/TRBV3-2,TRBJ1-2
CASSQTVPESPLHF,TGCGCCAGCAGCCAGACAGTGCCCGAATCACCCCTCCACTTT,-,-,TRBV5-1,TRBJ1-6
CASSYAGTSGAFEQYF,TGTGCCAGCAGTTACGCCGGGACTAGCGGGGCCTTTGAGCAGTACTTC,-,TRBD2,TRBV6-5,TRBJ2-7
CATGTSGYNEQFF,TGTGCCACCGGGACTAGCGGCTACAATGAGCAGTTCTTC,few,TRBD2,TRBV19,TRBJ2-1
CASSSSAGQGASNTGELFF,TGTGCCAGCAGCTCCTCGGCGGGACAGGGGGCTTCGAACACCGGGGAGCTGTTTTTT,-,TRBD1,TRBV7-3,TRBJ2-2
CASSPGTGLAAFF,TGTGCCAGCAGCCCCGGGACAGGGTTAGCAGCTTTCTTT,-,TRBD1,TRBV5-4,TRBJ1-1
CASSVGGENTEAFF,TGTGCCAGCAGCGTAGGGGGCGAGAACACTGAAGCTTTCTTT,-,-,TRBV9,TRBJ1-1
CASSYVLAGGPYEQYF,TGTGCCAGCAGCTACGTCCTAGCGGGGGGGCCCTACGAGCAGTACTTC,-,TRBD2,TRBV27,TRBJ2-7
CASSWTGGTTNEKLFF,TGCGCCAGCAGCTGGACAGGGGGCACAACTAATGAAAAACTGTTTTTT,-,TRBD1,TRBV5-1,TRBJ1-4
CASRPVTGHYGYTF,TGTGCCAGTAGGCCCGTGACAGGGCACTATGGCTACACCTTC,few,TRBD1,TRBV19,TRBJ1-2
CASSLARGQFKAFF,TGTGCCAGCAGCTTAGCGCGAGGGCAGTTTAAAGCTTTCTTT,-,-,TRBV7-2,TRBJ1-1
CASRLTGLSSGANVLTF,TGTGCCAGCAGGTTGACAGGGTTGAGCTCTGGGGCCAACGTCCTGACTTTC,once,TRBD1,TRBV27,TRBJ2-6
CATSPGQTNEKLFF,TGTGCCACCAGCCCGGGACAGACTAATGAAAAACTGTTTTTT,-,TRBD1,TRBV15,TRBJ1-4